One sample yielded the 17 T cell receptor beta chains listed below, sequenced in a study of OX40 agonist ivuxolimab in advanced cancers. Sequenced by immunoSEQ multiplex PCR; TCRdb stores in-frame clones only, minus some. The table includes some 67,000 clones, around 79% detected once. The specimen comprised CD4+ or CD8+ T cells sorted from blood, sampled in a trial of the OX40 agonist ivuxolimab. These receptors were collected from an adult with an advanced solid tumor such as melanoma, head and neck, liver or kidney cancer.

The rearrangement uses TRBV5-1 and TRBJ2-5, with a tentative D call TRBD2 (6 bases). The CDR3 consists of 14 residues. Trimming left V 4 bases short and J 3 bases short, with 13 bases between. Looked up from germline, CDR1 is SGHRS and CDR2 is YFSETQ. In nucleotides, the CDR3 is TGCGCCAGCAGCCCGGGACTTATAAAAGAGACCCAGTACTTC. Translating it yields CASSPGLIKETQYF.

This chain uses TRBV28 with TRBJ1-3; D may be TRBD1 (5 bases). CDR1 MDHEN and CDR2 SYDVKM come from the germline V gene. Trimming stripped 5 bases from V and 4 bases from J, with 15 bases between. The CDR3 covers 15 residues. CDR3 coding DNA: TGTGCCAGCAGTCCGGCCGGGGCGTCCGGAAACACCATATATTTT. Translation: CASSPAGASGNTIYF.

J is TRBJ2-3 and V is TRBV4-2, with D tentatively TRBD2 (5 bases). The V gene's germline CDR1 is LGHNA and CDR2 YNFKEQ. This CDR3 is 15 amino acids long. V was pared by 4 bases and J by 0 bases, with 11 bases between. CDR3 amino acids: CASSRTEDSTDTQYF. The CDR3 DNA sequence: TGTGCCAGCAGCCGGACGGAGGATAGCACAGATACGCAGTATTTT.

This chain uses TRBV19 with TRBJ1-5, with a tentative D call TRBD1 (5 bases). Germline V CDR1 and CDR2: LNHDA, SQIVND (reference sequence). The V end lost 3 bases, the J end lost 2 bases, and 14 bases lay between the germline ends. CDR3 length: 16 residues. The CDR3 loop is CASSMGGRPGNQPQHF. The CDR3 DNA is TGTGCCAGTAGTATGGGGGGAAGACCGGGCAATCAGCCCCAGCATTTT.

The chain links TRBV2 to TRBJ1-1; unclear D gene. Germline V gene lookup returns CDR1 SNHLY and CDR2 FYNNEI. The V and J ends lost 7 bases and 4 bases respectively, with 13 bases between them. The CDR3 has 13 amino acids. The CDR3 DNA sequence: TGTGCCAGCAAGGAGGGAGAGGGCACTGAAGCTTTCTTT. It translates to CASKEGEGTEAFF.

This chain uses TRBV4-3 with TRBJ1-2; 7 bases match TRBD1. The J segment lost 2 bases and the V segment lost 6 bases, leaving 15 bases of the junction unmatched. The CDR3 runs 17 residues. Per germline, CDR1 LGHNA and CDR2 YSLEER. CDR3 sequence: CASSPTDLVTGNYGYTF. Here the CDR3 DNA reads TGCGCCAGCAGTCCTACCGACTTAGTGACAGGGAACTATGGCTACACCTTC.

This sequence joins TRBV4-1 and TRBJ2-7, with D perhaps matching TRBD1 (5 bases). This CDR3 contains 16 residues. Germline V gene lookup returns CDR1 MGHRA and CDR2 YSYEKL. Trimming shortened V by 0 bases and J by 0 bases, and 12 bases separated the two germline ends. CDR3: CASSQDQGRYSYEQYF. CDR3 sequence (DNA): TGCGCCAGCAGCCAAGATCAGGGTAGATACTCCTACGAGCAGTACTTC.

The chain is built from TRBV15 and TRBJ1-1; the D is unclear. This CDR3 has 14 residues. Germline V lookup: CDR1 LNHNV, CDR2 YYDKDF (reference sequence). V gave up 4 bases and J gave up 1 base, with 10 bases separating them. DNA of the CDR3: TGTGCCACCAGCACACATCGGTCGAACACTGAAGCTTTCTTT. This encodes CATSTHRSNTEAFF.

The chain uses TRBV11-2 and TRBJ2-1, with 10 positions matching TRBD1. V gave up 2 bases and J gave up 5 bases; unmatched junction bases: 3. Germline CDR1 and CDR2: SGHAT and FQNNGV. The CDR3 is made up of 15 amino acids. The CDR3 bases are TGTGCCAGCAGCTTATGGGACAGGGGTAACAATGAGCAGTTCTTC. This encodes CASSLWDRGNNEQFF.

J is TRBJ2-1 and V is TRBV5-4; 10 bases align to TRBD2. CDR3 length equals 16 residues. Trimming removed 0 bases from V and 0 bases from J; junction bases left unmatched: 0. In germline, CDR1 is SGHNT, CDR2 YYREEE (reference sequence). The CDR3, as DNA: TGTGCCAGCAGCTTGGCTAGCGGGAGCTCCTACAATGAGCAGTTCTTC. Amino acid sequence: CASSLASGSSYNEQFF.

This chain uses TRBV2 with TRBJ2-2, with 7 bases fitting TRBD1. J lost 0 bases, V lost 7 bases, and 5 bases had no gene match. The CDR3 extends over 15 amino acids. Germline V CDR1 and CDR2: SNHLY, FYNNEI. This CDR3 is CASKTGFTNTGELFF. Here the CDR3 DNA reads TGTGCCAGCAAGACAGGGTTTACGAACACCGGGGAGCTGTTTTTT.

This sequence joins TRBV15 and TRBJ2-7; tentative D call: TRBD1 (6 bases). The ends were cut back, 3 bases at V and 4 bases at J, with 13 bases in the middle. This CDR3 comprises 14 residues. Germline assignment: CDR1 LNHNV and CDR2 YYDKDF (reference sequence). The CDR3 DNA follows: TGTGCCACCAGCAGTGTTGGGACAATATACGAGCAGTACTTC. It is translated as CATSSVGTIYEQYF.

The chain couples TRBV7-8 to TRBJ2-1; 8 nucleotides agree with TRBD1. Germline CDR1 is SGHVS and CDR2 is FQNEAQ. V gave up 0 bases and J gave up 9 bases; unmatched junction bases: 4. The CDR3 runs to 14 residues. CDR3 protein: CASSLAGQGGEQFF. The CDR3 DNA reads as TGTGCCAGCAGCTTAGCAGGACAGGGCGGTGAGCAGTTCTTC.

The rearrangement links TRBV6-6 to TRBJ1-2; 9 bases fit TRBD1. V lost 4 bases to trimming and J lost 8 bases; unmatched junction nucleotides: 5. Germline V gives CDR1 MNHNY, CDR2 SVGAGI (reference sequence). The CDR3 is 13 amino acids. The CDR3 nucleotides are TGTGCCAGCAGTTGGACAGGGGAGGGAGGCTACACCTTC. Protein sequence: CASSWTGEGGYTF.

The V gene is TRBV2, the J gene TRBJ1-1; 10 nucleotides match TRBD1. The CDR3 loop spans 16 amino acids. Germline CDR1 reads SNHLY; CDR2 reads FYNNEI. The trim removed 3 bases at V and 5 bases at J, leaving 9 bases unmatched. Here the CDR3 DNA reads TGTGCCAGCAGTGATAGTCTAGGACAGGGGGGGACTGAAGCTTTCTTT. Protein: CASSDSLGQGGTEAFF.

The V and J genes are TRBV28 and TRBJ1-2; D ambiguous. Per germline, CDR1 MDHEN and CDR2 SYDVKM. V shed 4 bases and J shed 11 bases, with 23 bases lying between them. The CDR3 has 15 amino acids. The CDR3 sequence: CASSSLTVGLMRYTF. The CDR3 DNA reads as TGTGCCAGCAGTTCCCTTACAGTGGGTTTGATGAGATACACCTTC.

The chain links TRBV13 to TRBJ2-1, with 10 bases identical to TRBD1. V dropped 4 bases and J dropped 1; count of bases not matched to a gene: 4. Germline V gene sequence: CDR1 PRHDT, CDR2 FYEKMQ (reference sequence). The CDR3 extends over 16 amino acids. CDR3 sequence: CASSSGQGVSYNEQFF. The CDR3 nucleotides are TGTGCCAGCAGCTCTGGACAGGGGGTATCCTACAATGAGCAGTTCTTC.